This T cell receptor (beta chain) was found in a study of cytomegalovirus exposure and HLA in healthy donors. As for the study in general: The Caucasian-associated ancestry cluster held around four fifths of approximately 400 genotyped donors. General study findings and limits: An analysis was carried out later, and it reportedly showed fewer N-insertions in an Asian-associated ancestry cluster than the approximately 700-donor mean.

Comment on this clone: What it recognizes is unknown.

CDR3 length equals 14 residues. Trimming took off 4 bases at V and 4 bases at J, with 12 bases between the two ends. Germline V gene data show CDR1 as MGHRA and CDR2 as YSYEKL. Primers: 60 Vbeta forward and 13 Jbeta reverse. Data came from immunoSEQ multiplex PCR; TCRdb stores just in-frame clones and leaves some out. The sample has tens of thousands of clones; around 74% are singletons. Sequenced material: PBMCs. The sequence came from a man younger than 45 in good health and CMV-seropositive. This rearrangement joins TRBV4-1 to TRBJ2-3; D remains ambiguous. The CDR3 protein is CASSRPRRPDTQYF. CDR3 DNA sequence: TGCGCCAGCAGCCGACCCCGCAGGCCAGATACGCAGTATTTT.